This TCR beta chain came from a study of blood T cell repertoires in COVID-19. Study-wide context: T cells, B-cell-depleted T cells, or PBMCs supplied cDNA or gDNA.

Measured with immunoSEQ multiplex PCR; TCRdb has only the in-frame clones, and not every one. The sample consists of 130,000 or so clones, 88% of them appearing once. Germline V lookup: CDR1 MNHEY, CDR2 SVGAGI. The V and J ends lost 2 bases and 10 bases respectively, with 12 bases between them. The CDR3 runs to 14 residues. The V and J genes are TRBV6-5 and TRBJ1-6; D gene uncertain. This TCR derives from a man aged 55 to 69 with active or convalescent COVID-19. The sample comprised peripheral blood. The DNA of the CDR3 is TGTGCCAGCAGTTACGGAGTTGGTCTCTCACCCCTCCACTTT. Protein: CASSYGVGLSPLHF.